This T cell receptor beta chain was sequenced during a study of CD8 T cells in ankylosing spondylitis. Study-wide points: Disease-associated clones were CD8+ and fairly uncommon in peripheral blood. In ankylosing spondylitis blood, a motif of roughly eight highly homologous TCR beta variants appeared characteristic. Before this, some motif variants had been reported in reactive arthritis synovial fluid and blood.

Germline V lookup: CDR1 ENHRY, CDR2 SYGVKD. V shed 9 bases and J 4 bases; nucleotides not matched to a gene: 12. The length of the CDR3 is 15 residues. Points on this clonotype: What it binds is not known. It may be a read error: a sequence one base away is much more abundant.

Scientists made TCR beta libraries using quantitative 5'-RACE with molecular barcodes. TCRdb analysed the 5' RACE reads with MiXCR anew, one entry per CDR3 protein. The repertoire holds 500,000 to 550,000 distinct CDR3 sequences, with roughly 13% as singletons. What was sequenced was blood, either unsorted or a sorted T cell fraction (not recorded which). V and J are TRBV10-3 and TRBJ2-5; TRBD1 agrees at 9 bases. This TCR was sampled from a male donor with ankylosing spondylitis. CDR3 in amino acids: CAIGQGLSHLETQYF. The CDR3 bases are TGTGCCATAGGACAGGGGTTGTCCCACCTAGAGACCCAGTACTTC.